This entry lists 18 T cell receptor beta chains sequenced from one sample in a study of post-analysis software for immune sequencing data. Libraries were made from TCR beta cDNA, and they carried unique molecular identifiers. TCRdb independently ran MiXCR on the PCR reads; one entry per CDR3 protein. The sample contains about 500,000 distinct CDR3 sequences, nearly 45% of which appear only once. These receptors have no known antigen. Overall study results and limits: Relative to controls, patients had 4 or 5 TRBV segments at higher frequency, with TRBV5-6, TRBV5-1 and TRBV20-1 among these.

Sequencing was done on a sample of blood. The source of these receptors is a girl aged 10-17 years with multiple sclerosis.

The chain carries TRBV19 and TRBJ2-7; TRBD1 agrees at 7 bases. Losses at the gene ends were 6 bases for V and 3 bases for J; bases not matched to a gene: 8. The CDR3 consists of 14 residues. CDR1 is LNHDA, CDR2 SQIVND, per germline (reference sequence). CDR3 nucleotides: TGTGCCAGTAGGGACCGGGACAGACTCTACGAGCAGTACTTC. Translating gives CASRDRDRLYEQYF.

The V and J genes are TRBV9 and TRBJ2-5; TRBD1 aligns across 9 bases. V lost 0 bases, J lost 2 bases, and 5 bases stayed unmatched. The germline CDR1 and CDR2 sequences are SGDLS and YYNGEE. The CDR3 has 16 amino acids. CDR3 nucleotide sequence: TGTGCCAGCAGCGTAGCCCCGGGACAGGGACAAGAGACCCAGTACTTC. It is translated as CASSVAPGQGQETQYF. The full variable domain, rest sourced from reference TRBV9 and TRBJ2-5, is DSGVTQTPKHLITATGQRVTLRCSPRSGDLSVYWYQQSLDQGLQFLIQYYNGEERAKGNILERFSAQQFPDLHSELNLSSLELGDSALYFCASSVAPGQGQETQYFGPGTRLLVL.

The chain is built from TRBV20-1 and TRBJ2-5; D is undetermined. The CDR3 spans 13 residues. The germline gives CDR1 DFQATT, CDR2 SNEGSKA (reference sequence). Trimming pared 0 bases from V and 5 bases from J, leaving 10 bases between. In DNA, the CDR3 is TGCAGTGCTAGAGATTCAGGATTGGAGACCCAGTACTTC. This translates into CSARDSGLETQYF.

This clonotype was counted only a few times. The chain is built from TRBV7-8 and TRBJ2-7; 13 bases align to TRBD2. Unmatched junction bases numbered 9, after V lost 5 bases and J lost 2 bases. The CDR3 contains 17 residues. Germline assignment: CDR1 SGHVS and CDR2 FQNEAQ. CDR3 DNA: TGTGCCAGCAGCCCGAGGACTAGCGGGAGTCAGCCCTACGAGCAGTACTTC. It is translated as CASSPRTSGSQPYEQYF.

Only a few counts were recorded for this clonotype. The chain combines TRBV12-3 or TRBV12-4 with TRBJ1-2; D ambiguous. Between the trimmed V and J ends, which lost 5 bases and 6 bases, there was a span of 10 bases. The CDR3 covers 12 residues. CDR3 protein: CASSLNRNGYTF. CDR3 nucleotides: TGTGCCAGCAGTCTAAACAGAAATGGCTACACCTTC.

This clonotype was counted a few times. A read error may produce the germline difference seen at one junction end. This sequence joins TRBV6-6 and TRBJ2-1; D is unclear. The CDR3 extends over 12 amino acids. Germline CDR1 MNHNY, CDR2 SVGAGI (reference sequence). The CDR3 bases are TGTGCCGGCAGTAGGAATTACAATGAGCAGTTCTTC. Amino acids: CAGSRNYNEQFF.

The chain recombines TRBV27 with TRBJ2-1, with 13 bases aligning to TRBD2. This CDR3 is 13 amino acids long. V was pared by 8 bases and J by 9 bases, with 4 bases of the junction left unmatched. Germline CDR1 MNHEY, CDR2 SMNVEV (reference sequence). The CDR3, as DNA: TGTGCCAGCTGGACTAGCGGGAGTCTTGAGCAGTTCTTC. As protein: CASWTSGSLEQFF.

V is TRBV7-3 and J is TRBJ2-1, with 9 nucleotides matching TRBD2. This CDR3 has 17 amino acids. Per the germline V gene, CDR1 is SGHTA and CDR2 is FQGTGA. V dropped 4 bases and J dropped 9; count of bases not matched to a gene: 16. In DNA form, the CDR3 reads TGTGCCAGCAGCTCAGCCTGGGGTGCGGGAGGGCCGGCTGAGCAGTTCTTC. Translated: CASSSAWGAGGPAEQFF.

The chain recombines TRBV7-3 with TRBJ2-2; 7 bases are shared with TRBD2. This CDR3 spans 15 amino acids. V shed 8 bases and J 7 bases; nucleotides not matched to a gene: 13. In germline, CDR1 is SGHTA, CDR2 FQGTGA. The CDR3 loop is CASSETAGVGGELFF. CDR3 in DNA: TGTGCCAGCTCCGAGACGGCGGGAGTGGGCGGGGAGCTGTTTTTT.

The rearrangement uses TRBV27 and TRBJ2-7; a weak D match, TRBD2 (6 bases). CDR1 and CDR2 (germline): MNHEY, SMNVEV (reference sequence). CDR3 length: 13 residues. The V and J ends lost 5 bases and 2 bases respectively, with 10 bases between them. The DNA for the CDR3 is TGTGCCAGCAGTGGAAGACTAGCCTACGAGCAGTACTTC. Translated: CASSGRLAYEQYF.

In its sample, this clonotype was seen a few times. V usage is TRBV11-2 and J usage is TRBJ2-7; 8 nucleotides agree with TRBD2. CDR1 is SGHAT and CDR2 is FQNNGV in the germline V gene. This CDR3 region has 16 residues. V trimming: 5 bases; J trimming: 1 base; junction bases outside the gene matches: 10. The chain's CDR3 is CASSLPGSGASYEQYF. CDR3 coding DNA: TGTGCCAGCAGCCTGCCTGGTAGCGGGGCATCCTACGAGCAGTACTTC.

This clonotype has more than one count but fewer than ten. The V call is TRBV6-5, the J call TRBJ2-4, with D unclear. The J call is uncertain, as TRBJ2-7 better fits the DNA end. This CDR3 contains 18 residues. Germline lookup yields CDR1 MNHEY and CDR2 SVGAGI. The CDR3 sequence: CASSYSARRYLVGYEQYF. In DNA, the CDR3 is TGTGCCAGCAGTTACTCGGCCCGGCGCTACCTAGTAGGCTACGAGCAGTACTTC.

This chain uses TRBV25-1 with TRBJ1-2; 9 bases map to TRBD1. CDR1 is MGHDK and CDR2 is SYGVNS in the germline V gene. The V and J ends lost 8 bases and 8 bases, in that order; junction bases with no gene match: 12. CDR3 length equals 14 residues. CDR3 in DNA: TGTGCCAGCTCTCGAGAGGGGACAGGGCGGGGCTACACCTTC. Encoded protein: CASSREGTGRGYTF.

This clonotype has just a few counts. The chain carries TRBV28 and TRBJ2-7; tentative D call: TRBD1 (6 bases). The CDR3 has 15 amino acids. V lost 6 bases to trimming and J lost 0 bases, with 15 bases between them. CDR1 MDHEN and CDR2 SYDVKM come from the germline V gene. Written as DNA, the CDR3 is TGTGCCAGCAGGCCTAACAGGGCCAGCTCCTACGAGCAGTACTTC. This gives the protein CASRPNRASSYEQYF.

The rearrangement links TRBV4-2 to TRBJ2-7, with 11 bases fitting TRBD2. Germline V CDR1 and CDR2: LGHNA, YNFKEQ. The CDR3 is 17 amino acids. After removal of 0 bases from V and 4 bases from J, the junction contained 8 bases not matched to a gene. The DNA of the CDR3 is TGTGCCAGCAGCCAAGATATAGCGGGAGGGCCGCAGTACGAGCAGTACTTC. This encodes CASSQDIAGGPQYEQYF.

This clonotype was counted between two and nine times. The chain is built from TRBV7-9 and TRBJ1-4; a weak D match, TRBD1 (5 bases). Germline V gene data show CDR1 as SEHNR and CDR2 as FQNEAQ (reference sequence). The V end was cut by 4 bases, the J end by 0 bases, with 12 bases between. The CDR3 has 16 amino acids. The CDR3 DNA reads as TGTGCCAGCAGCTGGCCGACAGTCGCAACTAATGAAAAACTGTTTTTT. It codes for CASSWPTVATNEKLFF.

J is TRBJ2-5 and V is TRBV9, with D unresolved. The DNA end lines up better with TRBJ2-7; the J call may be wrong. Looked up from germline, CDR1 is SGDLS and CDR2 is YYNGEE. This CDR3 is 14 amino acids long. The CDR3 loop is CASSVEGKGDEQYF. For the CDR3, the DNA is TGTGCCAGCAGCGTAGAAGGGAAGGGCGACGAGCAGTACTTC.

This clonotype has only one observation. The chain couples TRBV12-3 or TRBV12-4 to TRBJ2-7; 7 positions agree with TRBD1. The V gene end was trimmed by 3 bases and the J gene end by 2 bases; junction bases not matched to a gene: 7. This CDR3 spans 15 amino acids. The CDR3 region has the DNA TGTGCCAGCAGTTTTCAAGGGGGCCTCACCTACGAGCAGTACTTC. It yields the protein CASSFQGGLTYEQYF.